One T cell receptor (beta chain) is described in this entry. Trimming stripped 7 bases from V and 3 bases from J, with 16 bases between. The germline gives CDR1 MDHEN, CDR2 SYDVKM. CDR3 length equals 15 residues. The data are from a study of cytomegalovirus exposure and HLA in healthy donors. PCR was performed using 60 Vbeta and 13 Jbeta primers. Produced via immunoSEQ multiplex PCR; TCRdb's table is partial and in-frame only. The data hold 130,000 to 150,000 clones, with 80% to 90% observed a single time. The chain recombines TRBV28 with TRBJ2-1, with a weak D call TRBD2 (6 bases). Sequencing was performed on PBMCs. The receptor's source is a woman aged 35 to 49 in good health and CMV-seropositive. CDR3 region: CASTRGMMVYNEQFF. The CDR3 DNA reads as TGTGCCAGCACCCGCGGGATGATGGTCTACAATGAGCAGTTCTTC.